This T cell receptor beta chain was retrieved from a study of early T cells in non-severe SARS-CoV-2 infection. Study outcomes and limitations: The VDJdb matching leaned toward anti-spike CD8 responses and overlooked private and CD4 specificities.

This clonotype was observed at least ten times. Its specificity is not known. J was trimmed by 6 bases and V by 2 bases; bases with no gene match: 6. Germline V gene lookup returns CDR1 MNHNS and CDR2 SASEGT. The CDR3 is 14 residues long. Via MiXCR, TCRdb re-called the 5' RACE reads, giving one row per CDR3 protein. Of tens of thousands of distinct CDR3 sequences listed, 13% were seen once; the top ten hold about 4.7%. The rearrangement links TRBV6-1 to TRBJ1-2; 7 bases line up with TRBD1. Material: whole blood. The source of this sequence is an adult who was a healthcare worker with PCR-confirmed SARS-CoV-2 infection or an uninfected control (not recorded which). Here the CDR3 DNA reads TGTGCCAGCAGTGAATGGAGGGGGCTCGATGGCTACACCTTC. Translated: CASSEWRGLDGYTF.